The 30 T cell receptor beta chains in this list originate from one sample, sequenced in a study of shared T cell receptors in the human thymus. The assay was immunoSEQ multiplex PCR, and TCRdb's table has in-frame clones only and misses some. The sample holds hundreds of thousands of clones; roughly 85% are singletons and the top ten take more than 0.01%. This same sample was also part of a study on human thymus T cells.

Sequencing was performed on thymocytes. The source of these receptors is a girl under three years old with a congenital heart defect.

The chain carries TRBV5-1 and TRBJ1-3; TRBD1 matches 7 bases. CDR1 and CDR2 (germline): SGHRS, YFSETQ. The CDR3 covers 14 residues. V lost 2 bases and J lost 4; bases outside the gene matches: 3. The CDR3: CASSLPGQGNTIYF. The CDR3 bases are TGCGCCAGCAGCTTACCGGGACAGGGAAACACCATATATTTT.

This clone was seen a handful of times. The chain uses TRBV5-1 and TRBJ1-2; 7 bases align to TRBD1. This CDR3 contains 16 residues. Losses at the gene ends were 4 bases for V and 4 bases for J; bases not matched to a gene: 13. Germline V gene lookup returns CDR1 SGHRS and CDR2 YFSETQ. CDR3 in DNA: TGCGCCAGCAGCCTGACCACCCGACAGGGCGGCTATGGCTACACCTTC. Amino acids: CASSLTTRQGGYGYTF.

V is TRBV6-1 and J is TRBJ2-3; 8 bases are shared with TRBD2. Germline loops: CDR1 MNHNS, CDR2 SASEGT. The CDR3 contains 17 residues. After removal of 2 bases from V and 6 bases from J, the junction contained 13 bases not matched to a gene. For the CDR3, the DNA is TGTGCCAGCAGTGAACGGGGATTAGCGGGGCTTGAGGATACGCAGTATTTT. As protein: CASSERGLAGLEDTQYF.

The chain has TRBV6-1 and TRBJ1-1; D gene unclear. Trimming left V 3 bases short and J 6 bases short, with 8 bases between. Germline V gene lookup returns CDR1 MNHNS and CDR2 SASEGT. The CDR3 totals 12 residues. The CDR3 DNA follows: TGTGCCAGCAGTGATCGGAGGCCTGAAGCTTTCTTT. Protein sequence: CASSDRRPEAFF.

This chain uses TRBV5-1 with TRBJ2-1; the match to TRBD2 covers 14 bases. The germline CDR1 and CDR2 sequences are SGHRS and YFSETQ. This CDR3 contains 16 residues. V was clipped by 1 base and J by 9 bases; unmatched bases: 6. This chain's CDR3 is CASSLRRLAGGSEQFF. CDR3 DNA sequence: TGCGCCAGCAGCTTGAGGAGACTAGCGGGGGGGAGTGAGCAGTTCTTC.

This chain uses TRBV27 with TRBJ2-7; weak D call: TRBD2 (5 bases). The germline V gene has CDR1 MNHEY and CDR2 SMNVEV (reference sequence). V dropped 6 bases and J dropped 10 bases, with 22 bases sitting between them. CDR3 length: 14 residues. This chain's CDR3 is CASRWTGRARPQYF. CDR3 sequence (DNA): TGTGCCAGCAGGTGGACTGGTCGTGCAAGACCCCAGTACTTC.

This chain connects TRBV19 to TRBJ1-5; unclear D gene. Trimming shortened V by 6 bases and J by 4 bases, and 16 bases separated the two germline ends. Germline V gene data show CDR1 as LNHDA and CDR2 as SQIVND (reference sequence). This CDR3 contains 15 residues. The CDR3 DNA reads TGTGCCAGTAGAACGGGATACTCGGGGAATCAGCCCCAGCATTTT. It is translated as CASRTGYSGNQPQHF. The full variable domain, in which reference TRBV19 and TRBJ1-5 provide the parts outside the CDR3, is DGGITQSPKYLFRKEGQNVTLSCEQNLNHDAMYWYRQDPGQGLRLIYYSQIVNDFQKGDIAEGYSVSREKKESFPLTVTSAQKNPTAFYLCASRTGYSGNQPQHFGDGTRLSIL.

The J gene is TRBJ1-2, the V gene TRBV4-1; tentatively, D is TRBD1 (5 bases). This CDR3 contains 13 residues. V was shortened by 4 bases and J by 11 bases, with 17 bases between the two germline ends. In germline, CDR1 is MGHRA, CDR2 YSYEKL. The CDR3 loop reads CASSPFGGRSYTF. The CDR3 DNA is TGCGCCAGCAGCCCCTTCGGGGGGAGGAGTTACACCTTC.

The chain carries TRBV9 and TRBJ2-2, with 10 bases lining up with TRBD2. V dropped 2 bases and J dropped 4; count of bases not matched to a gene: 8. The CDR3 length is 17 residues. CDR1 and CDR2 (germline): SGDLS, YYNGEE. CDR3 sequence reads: CASSVDTSGDGTGELFF. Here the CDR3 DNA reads TGTGCCAGCAGCGTCGATACTAGCGGGGACGGCACCGGGGAGCTGTTTTTT.

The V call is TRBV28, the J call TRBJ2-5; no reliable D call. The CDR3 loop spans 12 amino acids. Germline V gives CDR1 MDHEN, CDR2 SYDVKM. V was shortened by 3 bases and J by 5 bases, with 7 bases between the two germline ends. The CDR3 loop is CASSFIRETQYF. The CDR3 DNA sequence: TGTGCCAGCAGTTTCATTCGGGAGACCCAGTACTTC.

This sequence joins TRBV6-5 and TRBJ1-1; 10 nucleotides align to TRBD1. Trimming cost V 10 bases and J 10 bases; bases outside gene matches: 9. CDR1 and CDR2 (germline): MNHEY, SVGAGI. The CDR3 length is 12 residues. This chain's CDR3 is CATSGQGGRAFF. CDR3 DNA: TGTGCCACCTCCGGACAGGGGGGGAGAGCTTTCTTT.

The CDR3 DNA reads as TGCAGCGCCATGGGGTCGGGGAACGATGAAAAACTGTTTTTT. Protein product: CSAMGSGNDEKLFF. The chain joins TRBV29-1 to TRBJ1-4; D uncertain. The CDR3 contains 14 residues. Germline V gene data show CDR1 as SQVTM and CDR2 as ANQGSEA. Trimming removed 7 bases at V and 6 bases at J, with 18 bases between.

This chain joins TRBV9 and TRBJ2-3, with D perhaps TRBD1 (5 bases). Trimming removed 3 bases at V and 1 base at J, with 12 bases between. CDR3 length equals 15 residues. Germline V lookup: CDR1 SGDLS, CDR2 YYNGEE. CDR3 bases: TGTGCCAGCAGCGAAATCAGGGTAGGCACAGATACGCAGTATTTT. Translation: CASSEIRVGTDTQYF.

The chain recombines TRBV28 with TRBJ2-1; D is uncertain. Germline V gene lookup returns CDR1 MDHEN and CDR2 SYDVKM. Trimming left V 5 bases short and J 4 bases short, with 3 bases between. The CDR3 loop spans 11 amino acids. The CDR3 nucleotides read TGTGCCAGCAGTCGTTACAATGAGCAGTTCTTC. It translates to CASSRYNEQFF.

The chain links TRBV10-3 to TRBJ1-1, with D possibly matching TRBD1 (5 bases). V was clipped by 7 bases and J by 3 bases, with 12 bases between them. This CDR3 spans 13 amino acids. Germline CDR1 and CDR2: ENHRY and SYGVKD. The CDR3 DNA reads TGTGCCATCACCGAAGAGACAGACACTGAAGCTTTCTTT. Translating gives CAITEETDTEAFF.

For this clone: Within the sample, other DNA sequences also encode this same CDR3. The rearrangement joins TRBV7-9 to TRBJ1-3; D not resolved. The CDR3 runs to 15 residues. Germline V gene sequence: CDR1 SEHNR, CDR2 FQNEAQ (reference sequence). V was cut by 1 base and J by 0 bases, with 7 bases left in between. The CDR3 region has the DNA TGTGCCAGCAGCTTAGGAGGGATCTCTGGAAACACCATATATTTT. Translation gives CASSLGGISGNTIYF. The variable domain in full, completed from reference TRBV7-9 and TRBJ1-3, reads DTGVSQNPRHKITKRGQNVTFRCDPISEHNRLYWYRQTLGQGPEFLTYFQNEAQLEKSRLLSDRFSAERPKGSFSTLEIQRTEQGDSAMYLCASSLGGISGNTIYFGEGSWLTVV.

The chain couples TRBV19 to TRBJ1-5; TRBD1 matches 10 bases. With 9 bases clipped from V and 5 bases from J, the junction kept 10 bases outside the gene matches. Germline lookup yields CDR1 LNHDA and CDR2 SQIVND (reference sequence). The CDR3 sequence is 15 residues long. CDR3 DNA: TGTGCCAGCGGTAGGGACAGGGGAGATCATCAGCCCCAGCATTTT. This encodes CASGRDRGDHQPQHF.

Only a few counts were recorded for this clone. The CDR3 nucleotides are TGTGCCAGCAGCTCGTGGGGCAGTCAAGAGACCCAGTACTTC. This translates into CASSSWGSQETQYF. The V and J genes are TRBV5-6 and TRBJ2-5, with D possibly being TRBD1 (5 bases). The CDR3 has 14 amino acids. Per the germline V gene, CDR1 is SGHDT and CDR2 is YYEEEE. Deletions cut 3 bases from V and 2 bases from J, with 11 bases between.

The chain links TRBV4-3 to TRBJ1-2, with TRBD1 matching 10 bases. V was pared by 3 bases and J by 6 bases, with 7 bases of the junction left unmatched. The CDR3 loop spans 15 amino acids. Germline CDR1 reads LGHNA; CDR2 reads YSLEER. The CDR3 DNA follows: TGCGCCAGCAGCCAGGACAGGGGGAAGGAAGATGGCTACACCTTC. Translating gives CASSQDRGKEDGYTF.

This CDR3 reads CARSGDGDPTEAFF. The CDR3 region has the DNA TGTGCCAGAAGCGGCGACGGGGATCCAACTGAAGCTTTCTTT. This chain uses TRBV5-3 with TRBJ1-1, with D unresolved. TRBV5-3 counts as an open reading frame of uncertain function. With 4 bases removed from V and 5 bases from J, the gap between germline ends came to 15 bases. The CDR3 runs 14 residues.

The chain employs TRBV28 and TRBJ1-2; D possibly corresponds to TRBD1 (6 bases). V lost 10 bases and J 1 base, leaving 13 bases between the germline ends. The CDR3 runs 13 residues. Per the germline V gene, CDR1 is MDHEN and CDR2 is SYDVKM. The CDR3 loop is CATSVRGNYGYTF. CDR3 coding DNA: TGTGCCACCTCAGTCAGGGGTAACTATGGCTACACCTTC.

CDR3 DNA sequence: TGCGCCAGCGCCTACTCCTACGAGCAGTACTTC. Translated, it gives CASAYSYEQYF. The V gene is TRBV10-2, the J gene TRBJ2-7; D not certain. This CDR3 comprises 11 residues. Germline V gene lookup returns CDR1 WSHSY and CDR2 SAAADI. Trimming pared 8 bases from V and 0 bases from J, leaving 5 bases between.

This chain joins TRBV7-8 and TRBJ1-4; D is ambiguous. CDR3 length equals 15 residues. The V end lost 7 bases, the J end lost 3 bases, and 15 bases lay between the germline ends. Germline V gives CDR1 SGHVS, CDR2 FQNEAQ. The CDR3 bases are TGTGCCAGCAACCTGTTGCCGGAGTCTAATGAAAAACTGTTTTTT. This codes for CASNLLPESNEKLFF.

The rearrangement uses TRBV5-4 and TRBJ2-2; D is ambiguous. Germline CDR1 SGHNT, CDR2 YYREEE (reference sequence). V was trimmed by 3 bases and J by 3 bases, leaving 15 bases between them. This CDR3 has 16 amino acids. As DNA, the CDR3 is TGTGCCAGCAGCTACCGTGAAAACAGTGACACCGGGGAGCTGTTTTTT. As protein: CASSYRENSDTGELFF.

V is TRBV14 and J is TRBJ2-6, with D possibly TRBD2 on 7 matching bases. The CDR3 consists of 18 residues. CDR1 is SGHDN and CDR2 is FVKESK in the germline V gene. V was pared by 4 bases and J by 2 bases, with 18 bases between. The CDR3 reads CASSPSAGEGTGANVLTF. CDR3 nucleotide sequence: TGTGCCAGCAGCCCTTCCGCAGGGGAGGGGACTGGGGCCAACGTCCTGACTTTC.

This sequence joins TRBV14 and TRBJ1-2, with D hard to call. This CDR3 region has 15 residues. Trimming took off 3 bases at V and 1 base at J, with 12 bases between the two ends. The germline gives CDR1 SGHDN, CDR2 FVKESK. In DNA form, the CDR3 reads TGTGCCAGCAGCCAGGAAAGAGACTATAACTATGGCTACACCTTC. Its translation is CASSQERDYNYGYTF.

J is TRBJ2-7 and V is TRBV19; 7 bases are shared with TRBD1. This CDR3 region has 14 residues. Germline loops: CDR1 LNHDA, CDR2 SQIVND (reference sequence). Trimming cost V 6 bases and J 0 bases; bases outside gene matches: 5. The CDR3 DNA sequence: TGTGCCAGTAGAGACAGGGTCAGCTCCTACGAGCAGTACTTC. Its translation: CASRDRVSSYEQYF.

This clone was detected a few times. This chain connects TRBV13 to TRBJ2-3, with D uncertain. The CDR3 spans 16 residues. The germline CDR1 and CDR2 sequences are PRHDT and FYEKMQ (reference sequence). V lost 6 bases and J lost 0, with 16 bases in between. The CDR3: CASSLQASLSTDTQYF. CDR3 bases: TGTGCCAGCAGTCTCCAGGCAAGTCTAAGCACAGATACGCAGTATTTT.

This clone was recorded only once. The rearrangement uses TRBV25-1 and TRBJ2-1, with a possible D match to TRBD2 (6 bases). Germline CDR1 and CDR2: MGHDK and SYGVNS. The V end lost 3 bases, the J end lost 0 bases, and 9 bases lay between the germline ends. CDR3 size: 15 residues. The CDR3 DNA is TGTGCCAGCAGTGATCGGGGGAGCTCCTACAATGAGCAGTTCTTC. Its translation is CASSDRGSSYNEQFF.

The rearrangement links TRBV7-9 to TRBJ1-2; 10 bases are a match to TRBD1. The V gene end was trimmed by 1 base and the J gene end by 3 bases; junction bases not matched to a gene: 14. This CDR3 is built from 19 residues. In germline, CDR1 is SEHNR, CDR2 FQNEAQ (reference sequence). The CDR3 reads CASSLVAPGQGLTDYGYTF. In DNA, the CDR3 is TGTGCCAGCAGCTTAGTCGCTCCGGGACAGGGGTTGACGGACTATGGCTACACCTTC.